This T cell receptor (beta chain) stems from a study of CD8+ T cells in alopecia areata. Study information: People stayed on tofacitinib for 6 to 18 months, then stopped the drug for 6 months.

Study conclusions and caveats: Compared with normal scalp, lesional scalp had higher clonality and more expanded CD8+ clones. In scalp samples, resident alphabeta T cells of normal skin are also sequenced.

RNA was extracted and reverse transcribed into cDNA as the sequencing template. Method: immunoSEQ multiplex PCR; TCRdb's copy keeps in-frame clones and lacks some. The sample records 150,000 to 200,000 clones, over 55% being singletons. Sorting of CD4+ and CD8+ T cells was performed on PBMCs. Trimming took off 6 bases at V and 2 bases at J, with 16 bases between the two ends. Germline V gene lookup returns CDR1 SNHLY and CDR2 FYNNEI. The CDR3 spans 15 residues. With regard to this clone: Antigen unknown.

The starting material was CD4+ T cells sorted from blood, obtained at week 0. The source is a human donor with alopecia areata. The chain recombines TRBV2 with TRBJ2-5; perhaps TRBD1 as D (6 bases). The CDR3 loop is CASRGSDRSQETQYF. In nucleotides, the CDR3 is TGTGCCAGCAGAGGCAGCGACAGGTCGCAAGAGACCCAGTACTTC.